This T cell receptor beta chain was captured in a study of T cell responses to AZD1222 COVID-19 vaccine. Details on this clone: Antigen specificity is unknown.

Germline CDR1 SGHDT, CDR2 YYEEEE. Trimming stripped 1 base from V and 5 bases from J, with 18 bases between. The CDR3 loop spans 16 amino acids. Findings and caveats of the study: Donors were chiefly white British, with a greater number of females, and clonal diversity was perhaps underestimated. Seropositivity was recorded at baseline in only a handful of AZD1222 recipients.

The table came from immunoSEQ multiplex PCR; TCRdb's copy has only in-frame clones and leaves some out. The table has 130,000 or so clones, 80% to 90% seen once. This specimen consisted of peripheral blood, obtained on day 0 of AZD1222 vaccination. The source is an adult in good health. The chain is built from TRBV5-6 and TRBJ2-5; possible D gene TRBD2, 6 bases. The CDR3 DNA follows: TGTGCCAGCAGCTTGCGGAAATACGGGGGTATGGAGACCCAGTACTTC. This gives the protein CASSLRKYGGMETQYF.